Listed here are 17 T cell receptor beta chains from one sample, sequenced in a study of high-grade serous ovarian cancer treatment subgroups. Data came from immunoSEQ multiplex PCR; TCRdb stores just in-frame clones and leaves some out. Counted here are thousands of clones, 60% to 70% occurring once; the ten biggest clones make up 11% to 15%. Tumor samples were obtained before definitive surgery or chemotherapy. The sequenced material came from tumor tissue. These receptors were collected from a human donor with high-grade serous ovarian cancer.

In its sample, this clone was seen a few times. The V and J genes are TRBV6-1 and TRBJ2-1; the D is unclear. Trimming left V 1 base short and J 7 bases short, with 8 bases between. Per the germline V gene, CDR1 is MNHNS and CDR2 is SASEGT. The CDR3 is 13 amino acids. CDR3 nucleotides: TGTGCCAGCAGTGAAGTAAGGGTAAATGAGCAGTTCTTC. Translating gives CASSEVRVNEQFF.

The chain links TRBV19 to TRBJ1-5, with D perhaps TRBD1 (5 bases). The CDR3 consists of 15 residues. Germline V gives CDR1 LNHDA, CDR2 SQIVND (reference sequence). The ends were cut back, 4 bases at V and 0 bases at J, with 10 bases in the middle. The DNA for the CDR3 is TGTGCCAGTAGTACGTGGGACGGTAGCAATCAGCCCCAGCATTTT. It translates to CASSTWDGSNQPQHF.

This clone came up a few times. The chain has TRBV19 and TRBJ1-5; D remains unclear. The CDR3 contains 17 residues. Germline CDR1 LNHDA, CDR2 SQIVND (reference sequence). Between the trimmed V and J ends, which lost 1 base and 9 bases, there was a span of 22 bases. CDR3 sequence: CASSIALGNSLAPPQHF. The CDR3 nucleotides are TGTGCCAGTAGTATAGCCTTGGGGAACTCTCTCGCCCCGCCCCAGCATTTT.

The chain recombines TRBV19 with TRBJ2-7; TRBD1 is a possible D gene (6 bases). There are 16 residues in the CDR3. The germline V gene encodes CDR1 LNHDA and CDR2 SQIVND (reference sequence). The ends were cut back, 4 bases at V and 3 bases at J, with 19 bases in the middle. The CDR3 spells CASSTPPRDTYYEQYF. The CDR3, as DNA: TGTGCCAGTAGTACCCCACCCCGGGACACCTACTACGAGCAGTACTTC.

This clone was counted a single time. The J gene is TRBJ1-6, the V gene TRBV27, with 8 bases matching TRBD1. Germline values: CDR1 MNHEY, CDR2 SMNVEV (reference sequence). V lost 6 bases and J lost 4; bases outside the gene matches: 2. CDR3 length equals 14 residues. The CDR3 coding sequence is TGTGCCAGCAGAAACAGGGGGTATAATTCACCCCTCCACTTT. It encodes CASRNRGYNSPLHF.

This clone is large (0.1 to 1%) in the sample. The chain links TRBV14 to TRBJ1-1, with D perhaps TRBD1 (6 bases). The CDR3 contains 13 residues. V was shortened by 2 bases and J by 6 bases, with 10 bases between the two germline ends. Germline V gene data show CDR1 as SGHDN and CDR2 as FVKESK. CDR3 protein: CASSQRQVAEAFF. The DNA of the CDR3 is TGTGCCAGCAGCCAAAGACAGGTCGCTGAAGCTTTCTTT.

The rearrangement joins TRBV29-1 to TRBJ2-5; TRBD1 matches at 9 bases. Gene TRBJ2-7 matches the end of the DNA better, so the J call may be wrong. The CDR3 contains 13 residues. The germline CDR1 and CDR2 sequences are SQVTM and ANQGSEA. In DNA form, the CDR3 reads TGCAGCGTTGAAGCGACAGGGGGGAGCGAGCAGTACTTC. Translated: CSVEATGGSEQYF.

The rearrangement uses TRBV2 and TRBJ1-2; D ambiguous. V lost 6 bases, J lost 3 bases, and 5 bases lay in between. The CDR3 is 11 amino acids. The germline V gene encodes CDR1 SNHLY and CDR2 FYNNEI. This chain's CDR3 is CASRRHYGYTF. The CDR3 nucleotides read TGTGCCAGCAGGAGACACTATGGCTACACCTTC. The variable domain in full, with the rest retrieved from reference TRBV2 and TRBJ1-2, is EPEVTQTPSHQVTQMGQEVILRCVPISNHLYFYWYRQILGQKVEFLVSFYNNEISEKSEIFDDQFSVERPDGSNFTLKIRSTKLEDSAMYFCASRRHYGYTFGSGTRLTVV.

The chain combines TRBV7-6 with TRBJ2-7; maybe TRBD2 (6 bases). CDR1 SGHVS and CDR2 FNYEAQ come from the germline V gene. Trimming removed 5 bases at V and 4 bases at J, with 9 bases between. The CDR3 is 12 amino acids. The CDR3 DNA is TGTGCCAGCAGCCTCCGGGGGTACGAGCAGTACTTC. As protein: CASSLRGYEQYF.

The chain combines TRBV30 with TRBJ2-7, with 11 bases that match TRBD1. The germline CDR1 and CDR2 sequences are GTSNPN and SVGIG (reference sequence). V lost 5 bases to trimming and J lost 4 bases; unmatched junction nucleotides: 1. There are 12 residues in the CDR3. CDR3 sequence reads: CAWGTGGYEQYF. The CDR3 bases are TGTGCCTGGGGGACAGGGGGTTACGAGCAGTACTTC. The entire variable domain, with the rest obtained from reference TRBV30 and TRBJ2-7, is as follows: SQTIHQWPATLVQPVGSPLSLECTVEGTSNPNLYWYRQAAGRGLQLLFYSVGIGQISSEVPQNLSASRPQDRQFILSSKKLLLSDSGFYLCAWGTGGYEQYFGPGTRLTVT.

J is TRBJ1-2 and V is TRBV2; D is undetermined. This CDR3 spans 17 amino acids. Germline V lookup: CDR1 SNHLY, CDR2 FYNNEI. The V end was cut by 7 bases, the J end by 0 bases, with 21 bases between. CDR3 amino acids: CASIESVTATSNYGYTF. For the CDR3, the DNA is TGTGCCAGCATTGAGAGCGTAACAGCGACTTCTAACTATGGCTACACCTTC.

J is TRBJ2-3 and V is TRBV6-1; the match to TRBD2 covers 9 bases. After removal of 2 bases from V and 3 bases from J, the junction contained 3 bases not matched to a gene. The CDR3 sequence is 15 residues long. Germline CDR1 reads MNHNS; CDR2 reads SASEGT. CDR3 residues: CASSESAGGTDTQYF. CDR3 sequence (DNA): TGTGCCAGCAGTGAATCCGCGGGGGGGACAGATACGCAGTATTTT.

The V and J genes are TRBV6-5 and TRBJ2-1; 8 bases are a match to TRBD2. V lost 8 bases to trimming and J lost 4 bases; unmatched junction nucleotides: 7. Germline V gene data show CDR1 as MNHEY and CDR2 as SVGAGI. The CDR3 covers 14 residues. The CDR3 nucleotides read TGTGCCAGCGCAAGCGGGGGACAATACAATGAGCAGTTCTTC. This codes for CASASGGQYNEQFF.

In this sample, this clone is large. V usage is TRBV10-1 and J usage is TRBJ2-2, with 7 bases lining up with TRBD1. Germline values: CDR1 WNHNN, CDR2 SYGVQD (reference sequence). There are 15 residues in the CDR3. V dropped 5 bases and J dropped 0; count of bases not matched to a gene: 3. In DNA form, the CDR3 reads TGCGCCAGCAGTATAACAGGGGCGAACACCGGGGAGCTGTTTTTT. It specifies CASSITGANTGELFF.

The V gene is TRBV27, the J gene TRBJ1-4; D ambiguous. V lost 0 bases and J lost 7, with 6 bases in between. The CDR3 extends over 13 amino acids. The germline CDR1 and CDR2 sequences are MNHEY and SMNVEV (reference sequence). The CDR3 bases are TGTGCCAGCAGTTTATCGATTTTTGAAAAACTGTTTTTT. This gives the protein CASSLSIFEKLFF. Combining the CDR3 with reference TRBV27 and TRBJ1-4 gives the whole variable domain EAQVTQNPRYLITVTGKKLTVTCSQNMNHEYMSWYRQDPGLGLRQIYYSMNVEVTDKGDVPEGYKVSRKEKRNFPLILESPSPNQTSLYFCASSLSIFEKLFFGSGTQLSVL.

The chain combines TRBV5-4 with TRBJ2-3; TRBD2 matches 10 bases. Germline loops: CDR1 SGHNT, CDR2 YYREEE (reference sequence). The V gene end was trimmed by 0 bases and the J gene end by 0 bases; junction bases not matched to a gene: 4. CDR3 length: 17 residues. DNA for the CDR3: TGTGCCAGCAGCTTGGTGAGGACTAGCGGAAGCACAGATACGCAGTATTTT. Amino acid sequence: CASSLVRTSGSTDTQYF.

The sample holds a few counts of this clone. J is TRBJ1-5 and V is TRBV6-6; 8 bases align to TRBD1. In germline, CDR1 is MNHNY, CDR2 SVGAGI (reference sequence). CDR3 size: 16 residues. The V segment lost 4 bases and the J segment 3 bases; nucleotides outside the gene matches: 8. This chain's CDR3 is CASSFKTGAPNQPQHF. CDR3 sequence (DNA): TGTGCCAGCAGTTTCAAGACAGGGGCGCCCAATCAGCCCCAGCATTTT.